Reported below is one TCR beta chain. Its matching antigen is unknown. A multiplex PCR was run with 60 Vbeta primers and 13 Jbeta primers. The data were produced by immunoSEQ multiplex PCR, yet TCRdb's version contains in-frame clones alone and is incomplete. This sample has roughly 120,000 clones, with approximately 8% found just once. Germline V gene lookup returns CDR1 SGHDT and CDR2 YYEEEE. Trimming shortened V by 0 bases and J by 6 bases, and 10 bases separated the two germline ends. There are 14 residues in the CDR3. This entry belongs to a study of cytomegalovirus exposure and HLA in healthy donors. Study at large: An early release of data contained tens of millions of unique TCRs, which came from HLA-typed donors.

Study findings and constraints: Later genetic work tied a missense DCLRE1C variant to beta-chain V and J trimming.

This chain joins TRBV5-6 and TRBJ2-1, with TRBD2 as a possible D gene (5 bases). This sequence was found in a woman aged 35 to 49 in good health and CMV-seropositive. The sample comprised PBMCs. The CDR3 region has the DNA TGTGCCAGCAGCTTGGAGCGGACCTCCAATGAGCAGTTCTTC. It is translated as CASSLERTSNEQFF.